These T cell receptor beta chains were read from a single sample in a study of CD8 T cells in ankylosing spondylitis. TCRdb processed the 5' RACE reads anew with MiXCR; each CDR3 protein has one entry. Of 670,000 or so distinct CDR3 sequences in the sample, about 20% were seen once. The sample taken for sequencing was blood, either unsorted or a sorted T cell fraction (not recorded which). The receptors here all came from a male donor with ankylosing spondylitis. Each CDR3 is given with its conserved first and last residue. D genes are given only for firm matches. Clone size is stated in some rows and not others, as once, few, many or a class when expanded.

>TRBJ2-1|TRBV20-1|TRBD2|NA
TGCAGTGCTAGAGATCTCCTAGCGGCGTCCAATGAGCAGTTCTTC
CSARDLLAASNEQFF
>TRBJ2-5|TRBV5-1|TRBD1|few
TGCGCCAGCAGCCCCGGGACAGGGTATGGAGAGACCCAGTACTTC
CASSPGTGYGETQYF
>TRBJ1-1|TRBV5-1|NA|NA
TGCGCCAGCAGCCCTGAAAGCGGGACATCGAACAGTGAAGCTTTCTTT
CASSPESGTSNSEAFF
>TRBJ2-7|TRBV6-1|NA|NA
TGTGCCAGCAGTGAAGGGGTCAGAGAGCAGTACTTC
CASSEGVREQYF
>TRBJ1-1|TRBV7-3|TRBD1|NA
TGTGCCAGCAGCTTACAGGGGGCCATTGAAGCTTTCTTT
CASSLQGAIEAFF
>TRBJ2-2|TRBV13|NA|NA
TGTGCCAGCAGCTTAGAGGCCGTCGGGACCGGGGAGCTGTTTTTT
CASSLEAVGTGELFF
>TRBJ2-7|TRBV6-1|NA|NA
TGTGCCAGCAGTGATAACCTCCGAGGGATCTTCTACGAGCAGTACTTC
CASSDNLRGIFYEQYF
>TRBJ2-2|TRBV29-1|TRBD2|NA
TGCAGCGTCCGACCGATGACTAGCGGGAACACCGGGGAGCTGTTTTTT
CSVRPMTSGNTGELFF
>TRBJ2-7|TRBV3-1|NA|few
TGTGCCAGCAGCCCTCGGGGACAAAGCTCCTACGAGCAGTACTTC
CASSPRGQSSYEQYF
>TRBJ1-1|TRBV20-1|TRBD1|NA
TGCAGTGCTAAGGGACAGCCGAACACTGAAGCTTTCTTT
CSAKGQPNTEAFF